Presented here are 29 T cell receptor beta chains from one specimen sequenced in a study of T cell responses to AZD1222 COVID-19 vaccine. The protocol was immunoSEQ multiplex PCR, while the TCRdb copy is restricted to in-frame clones and leaves out a portion. The sample shows roughly 150,000 clones, approximately 88% of them seen only once. Source: peripheral blood, taken 28 days after the second AZD1222 dose. All receptors derive from an adult who received the AZD1222 COVID-19 vaccine.

This clone came up a few times. The V gene is TRBV3-1 (or the pseudogene TRBV3-2), the J gene TRBJ1-5; a weak D match, TRBD1 (6 bases). The CDR3 is 18 residues long. Germline V gives CDR1 LGHDT, CDR2 YNNKEL (reference sequence). The ends were cut back, 1 base at V and 4 bases at J, with 20 bases in the middle. CDR3 coding DNA: TGTGCCAGCAGCCAAGTTCTAGGGGGGAGGTTTAAGAATCAGCCCCAGCATTTT. Protein product: CASSQVLGGRFKNQPQHF.

V usage is TRBV3-1 (or the pseudogene TRBV3-2) and J usage is TRBJ1-1; no clear D. Per germline, CDR1 LGHDT and CDR2 YNNKEL (reference sequence). This CDR3 has 11 amino acids. V dropped 0 bases and J dropped 8 bases, with 4 bases sitting between them. For the CDR3, the DNA is TGTGCCAGCAGCCAAGAGGGGGAAGCTTTCTTT. It translates to CASSQEGEAFF.

J is TRBJ2-7 and V is TRBV11-3; 9 bases fit TRBD1. The ends lost 5 bases at V and 3 bases at J; junction bases unmatched: 8. This CDR3 has 15 residues. CDR1 and CDR2 from the germline V gene are SGHNT and YENEEA. CDR3 sequence (DNA): TGTGCCAGCAGCCTAACCGGGACAGGGTTCTACGAGCAGTACTTC. It yields the protein CASSLTGTGFYEQYF.

Turning to this clone: One end of the junction does not line up with germline, which may come from a read error. The V and J genes are TRBV5-4 and TRBJ2-3; 9 bases match TRBD2. Looked up from germline, CDR1 is SGHNT and CDR2 is YYREEE (reference sequence). This CDR3 region has 15 residues. The CDR3 DNA reads TGTGCCAGCAGCTTGTATGGGACTAGCTCAGACACGCAGTATTTT. It specifies CASSLYGTSSDTQYF.

The chain uses TRBV5-1 and TRBJ1-4; possibly TRBD1 for D (5 bases). The CDR3 consists of 15 residues. Deletions cut 0 bases from V and 5 bases from J, with 11 bases between. Germline V gene data show CDR1 as SGHRS and CDR2 as YFSETQ. The CDR3 region is CASSLDGRENEKLFF. The CDR3, as DNA: TGCGCCAGCAGCTTGGACGGCAGGGAAAATGAAAAACTGTTTTTT.

This chain links TRBV5-1 with TRBJ2-5; 9 bases agree with TRBD2. V gave up 4 bases and J gave up 3 bases; unmatched junction bases: 4. The germline gives CDR1 SGHRS, CDR2 YFSETQ. CDR3 length: 14 residues. As DNA, the CDR3 is TGCGCCAGCAGCCCGGGCGGGGGGGAAGAGACCCAGTACTTC. It is translated as CASSPGGGEETQYF.

This chain uses TRBV13 with TRBJ1-6, with TRBD1 as a possible D gene (6 bases). The CDR3 is 14 amino acids. Per germline, CDR1 PRHDT and CDR2 FYEKMQ (reference sequence). Trimming took off 4 bases at V and 3 bases at J, with 7 bases between the two ends. The CDR3 region is CASSSDSYNSPLHF. The CDR3 nucleotides read TGTGCCAGCAGCTCGGACAGCTATAATTCACCCCTCCACTTT.

This clone was recorded once. V usage is TRBV6-5 and J usage is TRBJ2-7; perhaps TRBD2 as D (5 bases). Trimming shortened V by 6 bases and J by 3 bases, and 15 bases separated the two germline ends. This CDR3 has 14 residues. The germline CDR1 and CDR2 sequences are MNHEY and SVGAGI. CDR3 sequence reads: CASRPRGFVYEQYF. As DNA, the CDR3 is TGTGCCAGCAGACCACGCGGGTTTGTCTACGAGCAGTACTTC.

The chain recombines TRBV12-5 with TRBJ1-1, with unresolved D. Trimming took off 2 bases at V and 2 bases at J, with 9 bases between the two ends. Per germline, CDR1 LGHNT and CDR2 FRNRAP. CDR3 size: 14 residues. The CDR3 sequence: CASGLFPDNTEAFF. CDR3 nucleotide sequence: TGTGCTAGTGGTTTGTTCCCCGATAACACTGAAGCTTTCTTT.

This chain uses TRBV7-2 with TRBJ1-2, with D hard to call. Trimming pared 0 bases from V and 8 bases from J, leaving 13 bases between. CDR3 length equals 14 residues. Germline assignment: CDR1 SGHTA and CDR2 FQGNSA. The DNA for the CDR3 is TGTGCCAGCAGCTTAGCGCATCCCGAAGGGGGCTACACCTTC. Its protein is CASSLAHPEGGYTF.

The chain employs TRBV7-8 and TRBJ2-2, with TRBD2 as a possible D gene (6 bases). Trimming cost V 5 bases and J 2 bases, with 18 bases left between them. This CDR3 is built from 17 residues. Germline assignment: CDR1 SGHVS and CDR2 FQNEAQ. This CDR3 is CASSTLSGLNNTGELFF. CDR3 bases: TGTGCCAGCAGCACCCTTTCGGGACTTAACAACACCGGGGAGCTGTTTTTT.

The chain carries TRBV19 and TRBJ1-5; D might be TRBD1 (5 bases). The CDR3 covers 14 residues. V was trimmed by 5 bases and J by 8 bases, leaving 16 bases between them. Germline V gene sequence: CDR1 LNHDA, CDR2 SQIVND (reference sequence). The CDR3 DNA sequence: TGTGCCAGTAGTTTAAGGGACTGGGGGGAGCCCCAGCATTTT. Encoded protein: CASSLRDWGEPQHF.

This clone was seen a handful of times. The rearrangement links TRBV5-5 to TRBJ1-6, with D uncertain. V was cut by 0 bases and J by 10 bases, with 5 bases left in between. The CDR3 contains 12 residues. CDR1 is SGHKS, CDR2 YYEKEE, per germline (reference sequence). The CDR3 coding sequence is TGTGCCAGCAGCTTGGTAGTGTCACCCCTCCACTTT. Its protein product is CASSLVVSPLHF. Filled out from reference TRBV5-5 and TRBJ1-6, the complete variable domain reads DAGVTQSPTHLIKTRGQQVTLRCSPISGHKSVSWYQQVLGQGPQFIFQYYEKEERGRGNFPDRFSARQFPNYSSELNVNALLLGDSALYLCASSLVVSPLHFGNGTRLTVT.

This rearrangement joins TRBV15 to TRBJ2-1, with D possibly being TRBD1 (6 bases). Germline V gene lookup returns CDR1 LNHNV and CDR2 YYDKDF (reference sequence). The CDR3 consists of 14 residues. The V end lost 6 bases, the J end lost 3 bases, and 12 bases lay between the germline ends. The CDR3 reads CATSSGQNYNEQFF. The CDR3, as DNA: TGTGCCACCAGTTCGGGACAAAACTACAATGAGCAGTTCTTC.

This rearrangement joins TRBV15 to TRBJ1-3; the D is unclear. Germline V lookup: CDR1 LNHNV, CDR2 YYDKDF (reference sequence). With 1 base removed from V and 6 bases from J, the gap between germline ends came to 7 bases. This CDR3 spans 13 amino acids. CDR3 protein: CATSRGVENTIYF. CDR3 DNA: TGTGCCACCAGCAGAGGGGTGGAAAACACCATATATTTT.

The CDR3 DNA reads TGTGCCAGCAGCCAAGATCCCAGCTATGGCTACACCTTC. Amino acid sequence: CASSQDPSYGYTF. J is TRBJ1-2 and V is TRBV3-1 (or the pseudogene TRBV3-2); D is undetermined. CDR3 size: 13 residues. CDR1 is LGHDT, CDR2 YNNKEL, per germline (reference sequence). With 0 bases removed from V and 4 bases from J, the gap between germline ends came to 6 bases.

The chain employs TRBV29-1 and TRBJ2-7; 7 positions match TRBD1. The V gene end was trimmed by 1 base and the J gene end by 2 bases; junction bases not matched to a gene: 8. CDR3 length equals 15 residues. The germline gives CDR1 SQVTM, CDR2 ANQGSEA. The CDR3 nucleotides read TGCAGCGTTGAAGGGGACAGTAAAAATCCCTACGAGCAGTACTTC. Translation gives CSVEGDSKNPYEQYF.

This clone was found once. The genes are TRBV5-6 and TRBJ2-1; 15 bases align to TRBD2. The CDR3 extends over 18 amino acids. V gave up 3 bases and J gave up 7 bases; unmatched junction bases: 11. The germline V gene encodes CDR1 SGHDT and CDR2 YYEEEE. CDR3 sequence: CASSSRTSGGARENEQFF. The CDR3, as DNA: TGTGCCAGCAGCTCCCGGACTAGCGGGGGGGCAAGAGAAAATGAGCAGTTCTTC.

This chain uses TRBV2 with TRBJ1-5, with D unclear. This CDR3 has 12 amino acids. Germline V lookup: CDR1 SNHLY, CDR2 FYNNEI. Trimming removed 4 bases at V and 3 bases at J, with 4 bases between. The DNA for the CDR3 is TGTGCCAGCAGTGGATTCAATCAGCCCCAGCATTTT. Its protein is CASSGFNQPQHF.

This rearrangement joins TRBV4-1 to TRBJ1-2; a weak D match, TRBD1 (6 bases). V lost 1 base and J 2 bases, leaving 11 bases between the germline ends. CDR3 size: 15 residues. Germline CDR1 is MGHRA and CDR2 is YSYEKL. Here the CDR3 reads CASSQAGAQNYGYTF. The CDR3 DNA reads as TGCGCCAGCAGCCAAGCGGGGGCCCAAAACTATGGCTACACCTTC.

The V and J genes are TRBV6-2 or TRBV6-3 and TRBJ1-6; D call uncertain. Germline CDR1 and CDR2: MNHEY and SVGEGT. V was clipped by 2 bases and J by 10 bases, with 12 bases between them. The CDR3 has 14 amino acids. CDR3 protein: CASSYGPRGSPLHF. CDR3 bases: TGTGCCAGCAGTTACGGACCCAGAGGATCACCCCTCCACTTT.

The rearrangement joins TRBV6-1 to TRBJ1-4; possible D gene TRBD1, 6 bases. Deletions cut 1 base from V and 7 bases from J, with 10 bases between. Germline CDR1 MNHNS, CDR2 SASEGT. There are 14 residues in the CDR3. CDR3 in amino acids: CASSEGEGVEKLFF. DNA of the CDR3: TGTGCCAGCAGTGAAGGGGAGGGGGTTGAAAAACTGTTTTTT.

This rearrangement joins TRBV12-5 to TRBJ2-1; D gene ambiguous. The CDR3 has 17 residues. Trimming took off 0 bases at V and 6 bases at J, with 18 bases between the two ends. CDR1 and CDR2 from the germline V gene are LGHNT and FRNRAP. For the CDR3, the DNA is TGTGCTAGTGGTTTGGTAGTGGGCCCGAGGTCGACCAATGAGCAGTTCTTC. Protein product: CASGLVVGPRSTNEQFF.

This sequence joins TRBV20-1 and TRBJ1-1, with D hard to call. V gave up 3 bases and J gave up 5 bases, with 13 bases separating them. Germline values: CDR1 DFQATT, CDR2 SNEGSKA (reference sequence). The CDR3 spans 13 residues. CDR3 bases: TGCAGTGCTAGTCCTAGTCGTGGAACTGAAGCTTTCTTT. Protein: CSASPSRGTEAFF.

This sequence joins TRBV7-8 and TRBJ1-1; possibly TRBD1 for D (5 bases). The ends were cut back, 2 bases at V and 2 bases at J, with 6 bases in the middle. The CDR3 consists of 13 residues. Looked up from germline, CDR1 is SGHVS and CDR2 is FQNEAQ. Here the CDR3 DNA reads TGTGCCAGCAGCTTATGGGACAACACTGAAGCTTTCTTT. Translation gives CASSLWDNTEAFF.

This rearrangement joins TRBV5-1 to TRBJ1-2; tentatively, D is TRBD1 (6 bases). V was shortened by 0 bases and J by 4 bases, with 10 bases between the two germline ends. Germline lookup yields CDR1 SGHRS and CDR2 YFSETQ. The CDR3 spans 14 residues. The CDR3 nucleotides read TGCGCCAGCAGCTTGGGGACAGTCTCCTATGGCTACACCTTC. Its translation: CASSLGTVSYGYTF.

The chain employs TRBV24-1 and TRBJ2-5; the D gene could be TRBD1 or TRBD2 (5 bases each). CDR1 and CDR2 (germline): KGHDR, SFDVKD. This CDR3 is 13 amino acids long. Trimming cost V 9 bases and J 1 base, with 11 bases left between them. DNA for the CDR3: TGTGCCACCTCCGAGGGGCCCCAAGAGACCCAGTACTTC. It is translated as CATSEGPQETQYF.

This chain connects TRBV14 to TRBJ1-1; D possibly corresponds to TRBD1 (5 bases). The V and J ends lost 5 bases and 3 bases respectively, with 13 bases between them. This CDR3 contains 14 residues. Germline V CDR1 and CDR2: SGHDN, FVKESK. Here the CDR3 reads CASSFRPGDTEAFF. Written as DNA, the CDR3 is TGTGCCAGCAGCTTCCGACCGGGGGACACTGAAGCTTTCTTT. The full variable domain, completed using reference TRBV14 and TRBJ1-1, is EAGVTQFPSHSVIEKGQTVTLRCDPISGHDNLYWYRRVMGKEIKFLLHFVKESKQDESGMPNNRFLAERTGGTYSTLKVQPAELEDSGVYFCASSFRPGDTEAFFGQGTRLTVV.

This clone came up once. This chain uses TRBV6-4 with TRBJ2-3, with a possible D match to TRBD1 (5 bases). Germline CDR1 is MRHNA and CDR2 is SNTAGT. Deletions cut 8 bases from V and 2 bases from J, with 11 bases between. The CDR3 spans 13 residues. The CDR3 sequence is CASSDKFTDTQYF. In DNA form, the CDR3 reads TGTGCCAGCTCGGACAAGTTCACAGATACGCAGTATTTT.